The next 13 T cell receptor beta chains were all read from a single sample in a study of cytomegalovirus exposure and HLA in healthy donors. The table came from immunoSEQ multiplex PCR; TCRdb's copy has only in-frame clones and leaves some out. The top ten clones hold 12% of a sample with about 250,000 clones, about 88% of them seen once. What was sequenced was PBMCs. These receptors all come from a man between 18 and 29 years old in good health and CMV-seropositive.

The chain links TRBV5-1 to TRBJ2-3; D unclear. Germline CDR1 is SGHRS and CDR2 is YFSETQ. The CDR3 runs 13 residues. With 2 bases removed from V and 4 bases from J, the gap between germline ends came to 8 bases. The CDR3 spells CASSFNGADTQYF. The CDR3 DNA sequence: TGCGCCAGCAGCTTTAATGGGGCAGATACGCAGTATTTT. Supplemented by reference TRBV5-1 and TRBJ2-3, the full variable domain reads KAGVTQTPRYLIKTRGQQVTLSCSPISGHRSVSWYQQTPGQGLQFLFEYFSETQRNKGNFPGRFSGRQFSNSRSEMNVSTLELGDSALYLCASSFNGADTQYFGPGTRLTVL.

The V call is TRBV28, the J call TRBJ2-5; TRBD2 is a possible D gene (6 bases). There are 15 residues in the CDR3. The germline CDR1 and CDR2 sequences are MDHEN and SYDVKM. V lost 3 bases and J lost 4, with 15 bases in between. Written as DNA, the CDR3 is TGTGCCAGCAGTTTTAGGGCAGGGCGGGGAGAGACCCAGTACTTC. Protein product: CASSFRAGRGETQYF.

The chain combines TRBV15 with TRBJ2-1; D is undetermined. This CDR3 contains 14 residues. Looked up from germline, CDR1 is LNHNV and CDR2 is YYDKDF (reference sequence). V was cut by 0 bases and J by 6 bases, with 9 bases left in between. The CDR3, as DNA: TGTGCCACCAGCAGAGATCCTAGATCCAATGAGCAGTTCTTC. Its translation is CATSRDPRSNEQFF.

The chain links TRBV7-2 to TRBJ2-7; D tentatively fits TRBD1 or TRBD2 (5 bases each). This CDR3 spans 15 amino acids. V was cut by 1 base and J by 3 bases, with 13 bases left in between. CDR1 SGHTA and CDR2 FQGNSA come from the germline V gene. The CDR3 DNA reads TGTGCCAGCAGCTTAGTTCGAGGGACGAACTACGAGCAGTACTTC. Translated: CASSLVRGTNYEQYF.

The chain combines TRBV15 with TRBJ1-2; no reliable D call. The V gene lost 3 bases and the J gene lost 0 bases, with 5 bases spanning the gap. The CDR3 contains 13 residues. CDR1 is LNHNV and CDR2 is YYDKDF in the germline V gene (reference sequence). In DNA, the CDR3 is TGTGCCACCAGCAGGGGAACTAACTATGGCTACACCTTC. It encodes CATSRGTNYGYTF.

V gene TRBV5-1 combines with J gene TRBJ2-3, with 7 bases aligning to TRBD1. The J segment lost 0 bases and the V segment lost 5 bases, leaving 6 bases of the junction unmatched. This CDR3 is built from 15 residues. Germline V gene sequence: CDR1 SGHRS, CDR2 YFSETQ. The CDR3 coding sequence is TGCGCCAGCAGTGTGGGACAGCCTAGCACAGATACGCAGTATTTT. Its protein is CASSVGQPSTDTQYF. The complete variable domain, with remaining parts taken from reference TRBV5-1 and TRBJ2-3, reads KAGVTQTPRYLIKTRGQQVTLSCSPISGHRSVSWYQQTPGQGLQFLFEYFSETQRNKGNFPGRFSGRQFSNSRSEMNVSTLELGDSALYLCASSVGQPSTDTQYFGPGTRLTVL.

This chain joins TRBV2 and TRBJ1-2; D gene unclear. CDR1 SNHLY and CDR2 FYNNEI come from the germline V gene. Trimming removed 10 bases from V and 8 bases from J, with 17 bases in between. This CDR3 is 12 amino acids long. The CDR3, as DNA: TGTGCCAACGGACCCCGGATGGGGGGCTACACCTTC. It translates to CANGPRMGGYTF. The full variable domain, rest sourced from reference TRBV2 and TRBJ1-2, is EPEVTQTPSHQVTQMGQEVILRCVPISNHLYFYWYRQILGQKVEFLVSFYNNEISEKSEIFDDQFSVERPDGSNFTLKIRSTKLEDSAMYFCANGPRMGGYTFGSGTRLTVV.

CDR3 in DNA: TGTGCCAGCAGGTTCCTCGGACAGAAGGGAAACACCATATATTTT. It encodes CASRFLGQKGNTIYF. V is TRBV6-5 and J is TRBJ1-3; D might be TRBD1 (6 bases). Trimming took off 6 bases at V and 4 bases at J, with 16 bases between the two ends. This CDR3 spans 15 amino acids. Per germline, CDR1 MNHEY and CDR2 SVGAGI.

The chain combines TRBV27 with TRBJ2-2; the D is unclear. Germline V gives CDR1 MNHEY, CDR2 SMNVEV (reference sequence). Trimming cost V 2 bases and J 0 bases, with 10 bases left between them. The CDR3 consists of 16 residues. The CDR3 nucleotides read TGTGCCAGCAGTTTAGTAAATCCAGCGAACACCGGGGAGCTGTTTTTT. Translating it yields CASSLVNPANTGELFF.

The chain links TRBV2 to TRBJ2-1; 15 nucleotides match TRBD2. Trimming removed 6 bases from V and 6 bases from J; junction bases left unmatched: 9. CDR3 length: 17 residues. Germline V gene lookup returns CDR1 SNHLY and CDR2 FYNNEI. As DNA, the CDR3 is TGTGCCAGCAGCCCTCGGACTAGCGGGAGGGGGAGCAATGAGCAGTTCTTC. It encodes CASSPRTSGRGSNEQFF.

Of note for this clone: Within the sample, other DNA sequences also encode this same CDR3. This rearrangement joins TRBV28 to TRBJ2-1; D gene ambiguous. In germline, CDR1 is MDHEN, CDR2 SYDVKM. The V end lost 6 bases, the J end lost 0 bases, and 6 bases lay between the germline ends. CDR3 length equals 13 residues. The CDR3 nucleotides are TGTGCCAGCAGAGCCTCCTCCTACAATGAGCAGTTCTTC. Translated, it gives CASRASSYNEQFF.

This clone was counted once. This chain joins TRBV6-5 and TRBJ2-7, with D perhaps TRBD2 (6 bases). Germline values: CDR1 MNHEY, CDR2 SVGAGI. This CDR3 contains 15 residues. Trimming cost V 0 bases and J 3 bases, with 12 bases left between them. The CDR3 sequence is CASSYSTRGRYEQYF. CDR3 bases: TGTGCCAGCAGTTACTCGACGCGGGGCCGCTACGAGCAGTACTTC.

This sequence joins TRBV4-2 and TRBJ1-4; D gene uncertain. V shed 1 base and J shed 4 bases, with 10 bases lying between them. The CDR3 covers 15 residues. Germline-derived CDR1 and CDR2 are LGHNA and YNFKEQ. CDR3 nucleotides: TGTGCCAGCAGCCAAGTCTGGCAGAATAATGAAAAACTGTTTTTT. Translation gives CASSQVWQNNEKLFF.